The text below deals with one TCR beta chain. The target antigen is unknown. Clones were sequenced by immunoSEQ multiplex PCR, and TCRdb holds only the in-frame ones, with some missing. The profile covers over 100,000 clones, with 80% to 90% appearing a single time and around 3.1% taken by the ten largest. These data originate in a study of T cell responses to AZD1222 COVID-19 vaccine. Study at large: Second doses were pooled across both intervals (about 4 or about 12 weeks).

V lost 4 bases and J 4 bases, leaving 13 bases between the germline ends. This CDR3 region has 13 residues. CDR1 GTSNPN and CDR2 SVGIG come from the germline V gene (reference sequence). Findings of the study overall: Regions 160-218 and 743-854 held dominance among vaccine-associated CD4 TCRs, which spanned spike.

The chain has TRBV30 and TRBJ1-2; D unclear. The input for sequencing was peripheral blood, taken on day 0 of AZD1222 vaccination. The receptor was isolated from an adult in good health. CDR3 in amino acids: CAWTGPPFYGYTF. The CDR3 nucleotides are TGTGCCTGGACGGGCCCCCCCTTCTATGGCTACACCTTC. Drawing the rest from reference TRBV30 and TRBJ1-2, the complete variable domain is SQTIHQWPATLVQPVGSPLSLECTVEGTSNPNLYWYRQAAGRGLQLLFYSVGIGQISSEVPQNLSASRPQDRQFILSSKKLLLSDSGFYLCAWTGPPFYGYTFGSGTRLTVV.